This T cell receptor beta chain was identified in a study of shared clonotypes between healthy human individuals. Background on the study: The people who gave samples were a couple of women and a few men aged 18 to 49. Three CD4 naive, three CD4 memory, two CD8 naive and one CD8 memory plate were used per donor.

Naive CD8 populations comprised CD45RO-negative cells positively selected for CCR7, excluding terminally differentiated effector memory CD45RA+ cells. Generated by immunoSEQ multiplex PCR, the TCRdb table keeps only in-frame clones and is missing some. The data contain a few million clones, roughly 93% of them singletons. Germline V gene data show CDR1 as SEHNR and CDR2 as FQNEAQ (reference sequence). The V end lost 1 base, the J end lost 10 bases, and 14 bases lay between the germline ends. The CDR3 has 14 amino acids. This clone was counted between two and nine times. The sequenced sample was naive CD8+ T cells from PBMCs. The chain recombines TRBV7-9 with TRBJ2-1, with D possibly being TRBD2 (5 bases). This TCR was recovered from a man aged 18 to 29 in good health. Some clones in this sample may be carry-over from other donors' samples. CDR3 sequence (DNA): TGTGCCAGCAGCTTAGTACTAGGTTATACGGAGCAGTTCTTC. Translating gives CASSLVLGYTEQFF.